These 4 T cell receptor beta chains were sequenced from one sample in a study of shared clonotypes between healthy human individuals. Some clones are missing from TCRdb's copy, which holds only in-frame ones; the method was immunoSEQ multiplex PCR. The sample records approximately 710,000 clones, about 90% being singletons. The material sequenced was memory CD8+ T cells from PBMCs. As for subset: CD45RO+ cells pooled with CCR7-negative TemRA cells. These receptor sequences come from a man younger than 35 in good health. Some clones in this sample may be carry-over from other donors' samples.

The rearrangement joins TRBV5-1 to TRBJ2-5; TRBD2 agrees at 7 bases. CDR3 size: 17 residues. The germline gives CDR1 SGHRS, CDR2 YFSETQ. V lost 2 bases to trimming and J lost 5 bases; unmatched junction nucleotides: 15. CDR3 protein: CASSFYASGGIGETQYF. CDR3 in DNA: TGCGCCAGCAGCTTTTACGCTTCGGGGGGAATTGGGGAGACCCAGTACTTC. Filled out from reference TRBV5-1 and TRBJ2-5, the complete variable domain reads KAGVTQTPRYLIKTRGQQVTLSCSPISGHRSVSWYQQTPGQGLQFLFEYFSETQRNKGNFPGRFSGRQFSNSRSEMNVSTLELGDSALYLCASSFYASGGIGETQYFGPGTRLLVL.

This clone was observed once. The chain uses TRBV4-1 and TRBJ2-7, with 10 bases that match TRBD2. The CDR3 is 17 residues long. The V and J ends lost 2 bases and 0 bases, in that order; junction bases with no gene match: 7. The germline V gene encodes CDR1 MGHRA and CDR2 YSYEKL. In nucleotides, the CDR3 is TGCGCCAGCAGCCAAAGCAGGACTAGCGGTCTCTCCTACGAGCAGTACTTC. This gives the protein CASSQSRTSGLSYEQYF.

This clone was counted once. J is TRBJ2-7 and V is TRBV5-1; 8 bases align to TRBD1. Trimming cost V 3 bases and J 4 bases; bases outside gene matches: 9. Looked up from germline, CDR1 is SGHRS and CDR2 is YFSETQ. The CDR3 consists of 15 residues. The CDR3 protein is CASSSAETGAYEQYF. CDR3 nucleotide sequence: TGCGCCAGCAGCTCAGCAGAGACAGGGGCTTACGAGCAGTACTTC.

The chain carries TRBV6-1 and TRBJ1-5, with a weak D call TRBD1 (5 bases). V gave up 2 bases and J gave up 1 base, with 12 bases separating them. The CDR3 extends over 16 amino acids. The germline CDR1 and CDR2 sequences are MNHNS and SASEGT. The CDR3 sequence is CASSEWGVGSNQPQHF. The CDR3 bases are TGTGCCAGCAGTGAATGGGGGGTAGGGAGCAATCAGCCCCAGCATTTT.